One and the same sample provided the 15 T cell receptor beta chains below, sequenced in a study of technical replicates of blood from a handful of donors (TCRdb year 2017). Library method: the immunoSEQ multiplex PCR assay. Drawn from immuneACCESS, this table holds only the in-frame rearrangements with V and J called that TCRdb kept. Clones are partly lost; checked studies trace under half to an unresolved V gene and leave the rest unexplained. For this sample there are 75,000 to 95,000 clones; 90% to 95% appear just once. Together, the top ten hold 0.25% of the sample. Input material: T cells isolated from PBMCs. The receptor source for this set is a human donor in good health.

There are a few counts of this clone. The rearrangement joins TRBV29-1 to TRBJ1-1, with a tentative D call TRBD1 (5 bases). This CDR3 contains 15 residues. Germline V gene sequence: CDR1 SQVTM, CDR2 ANQGSEA. V was shortened by 1 base and J by 0 bases, with 12 bases between the two germline ends. CDR3 region: CSVEAGWGMNTEAFF. In DNA form, the CDR3 reads TGCAGCGTTGAAGCAGGATGGGGCATGAACACTGAAGCTTTCTTT.

The chain carries TRBV10-3 and TRBJ2-1; 7 bases align to TRBD2. Per the germline V gene, CDR1 is ENHRY and CDR2 is SYGVKD. The length of the CDR3 is 16 residues. Unmatched junction bases numbered 10, after V lost 3 bases and J lost 5 bases. CDR3 coding DNA: TGTGCCATCAGTGATCGGGGCGGGGGACTAAACAATGAGCAGTTCTTC. It translates to CAISDRGGGLNNEQFF.

The chain uses TRBV5-1 and TRBJ1-2; 7 bases map to TRBD1. The CDR3 consists of 15 residues. Germline CDR1 SGHRS, CDR2 YFSETQ. The J segment lost 4 bases and the V segment lost 4 bases, leaving 10 bases of the junction unmatched. The CDR3 DNA follows: TGCGCCAGCAGCGAGATTACGGGACAGTCCTATGGCTACACCTTC. This encodes CASSEITGQSYGYTF.

This chain connects TRBV4-1 to TRBJ1-2; 8 bases fit TRBD1. The CDR3 loop spans 15 amino acids. V shed 4 bases, J shed 0 bases, and the junction held 4 bases outside the gene matches. Germline V gene lookup returns CDR1 MGHRA and CDR2 YSYEKL. The CDR3 is CASSRGQGTNYGYTF. CDR3 sequence (DNA): TGCGCCAGCAGCCGAGGACAGGGTACTAACTATGGCTACACCTTC.

V and J are TRBV6-1 and TRBJ1-1; D not resolved. The V and J ends lost 2 bases and 0 bases respectively, with 13 bases between them. Germline CDR1 and CDR2: MNHNS and SASEGT. The CDR3 consists of 16 residues. The CDR3 here is CASSEFSSRLNTEAFF. CDR3 nucleotide sequence: TGTGCCAGCAGTGAATTTTCTAGCCGGTTGAACACTGAAGCTTTCTTT.

The CDR3: CASSSAGAGTDTQYF. CDR3 coding DNA: TGTGCCAGCAGCTCGGCTGGCGCGGGCACAGATACGCAGTATTTT. V gene TRBV5-4 combines with J gene TRBJ2-3; D is ambiguous. The length of the CDR3 is 15 residues. Per germline, CDR1 SGHNT and CDR2 YYREEE (reference sequence). Trimming removed 3 bases from V and 1 base from J, with 12 bases in between.

J is TRBJ2-1 and V is TRBV19; 10 bases are shared with TRBD2. CDR1 LNHDA and CDR2 SQIVND come from the germline V gene (reference sequence). The CDR3 totals 15 residues. J lost 6 bases, V lost 7 bases, and 9 bases had no gene match. The CDR3 DNA reads as TGTGCCAGTACCGCTAGCGGGAGTTACCCCAATGAGCAGTTCTTC. Amino acid sequence: CASTASGSYPNEQFF.

The chain joins TRBV27 to TRBJ1-2, with D perhaps matching TRBD1 (5 bases). The CDR3 extends over 15 amino acids. With 5 bases removed from V and 0 bases from J, the gap between germline ends came to 13 bases. Germline loops: CDR1 MNHEY, CDR2 SMNVEV (reference sequence). CDR3 nucleotides: TGTGCCAGCAGTATGACCCGACAGACTAACTATGGCTACACCTTC. It translates to CASSMTRQTNYGYTF.

The chain combines TRBV10-2 with TRBJ2-4; D is possibly TRBD1 (5 bases). The CDR3 runs to 15 residues. The V gene's germline CDR1 is WSHSY and CDR2 SAAADI. V shed 6 bases and J shed 2 bases, with 14 bases lying between them. The CDR3 nucleotides read TGCGCCAGCAGGGGGCCGTTCGAGTCCAAAAACATTCAGTACTTC. Residues: CASRGPFESKNIQYF.

V and J are TRBV7-3 and TRBJ2-1, with D possibly TRBD2 on 7 matching bases. The length of the CDR3 is 14 residues. Germline-derived CDR1 and CDR2 are SGHTA and FQGTGA. V was clipped by 4 bases and J by 6 bases, with 13 bases between them. The CDR3, as DNA: TGTGCCAGCAGCTGGGGAGGGGGGGGCAATGAGCAGTTCTTC. Its translation is CASSWGGGGNEQFF.

The genes are TRBV6-1 and TRBJ2-3; D might be TRBD2 (5 bases). V was trimmed by 8 bases and J by 5 bases, leaving 11 bases between them. CDR3 length: 12 amino acids. The V gene's germline CDR1 is MNHNS and CDR2 SASEGT. The CDR3 loop is CASLRGRDTQYF. The CDR3 DNA is TGTGCCAGCTTAAGAGGGAGAGATACGCAGTATTTT.

J is TRBJ1-6 and V is TRBV27; TRBD1 agrees at 10 bases. Germline trimming cut 6 bases from V and 9 bases from J; bases unmatched to any gene: 8. Germline V CDR1 and CDR2: MNHEY, SMNVEV (reference sequence). This CDR3 region has 15 residues. This CDR3 reads CASRPDRGISSPLHF. The CDR3 DNA sequence: TGTGCCAGCAGACCGGACAGGGGGATCAGTTCACCCCTCCACTTT.

This chain joins TRBV10-2 and TRBJ2-1; 10 nucleotides agree with TRBD2. This CDR3 comprises 19 residues. The V gene end was trimmed by 6 bases and the J gene end by 3 bases; junction bases not matched to a gene: 17. In germline, CDR1 is WSHSY, CDR2 SAAADI. The CDR3 sequence is CASRYKKREGLGYYNEQFF. DNA of the CDR3: TGCGCCAGCAGATACAAAAAGCGGGAGGGCCTCGGCTACTACAATGAGCAGTTCTTC.

The rearrangement joins TRBV5-1 to TRBJ2-1; TRBD2 aligns across 8 bases. Germline trimming cut 1 base from V and 2 bases from J; bases unmatched to any gene: 5. CDR3 length: 16 residues. Looked up from germline, CDR1 is SGHRS and CDR2 is YFSETQ. The DNA for the CDR3 is TGCGCCAGCAGCTTGTTGGGTAGCGGGACCTACAATGAGCAGTTCTTC. This sequence encodes CASSLLGSGTYNEQFF.

The chain recombines TRBV5-3 with TRBJ1-3, with D unresolved. TRBV5-3 is an open reading frame whose function is uncertain. The CDR3 totals 14 residues. Deletions cut 7 bases from V and 4 bases from J, with 15 bases between. In DNA, the CDR3 is TGTGCCAGAGCCTTGGGGAGGGCCGGAAACACCATATATTTT. It translates to CARALGRAGNTIYF.